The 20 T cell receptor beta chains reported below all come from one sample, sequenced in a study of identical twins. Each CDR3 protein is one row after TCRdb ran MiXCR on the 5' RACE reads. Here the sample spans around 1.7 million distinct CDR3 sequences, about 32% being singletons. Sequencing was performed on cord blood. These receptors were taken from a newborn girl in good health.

Written as DNA, the CDR3 is TGCGCCAGCAGCCTCGTAGGGACTAACCACAATGAGCAGTTCTTC. It yields the protein CASSLVGTNHNEQFF. The rearrangement uses TRBV5-1 and TRBJ2-1, with 7 nucleotides matching TRBD2. This CDR3 region has 15 residues. Germline V gives CDR1 SGHRS, CDR2 YFSETQ. Trimming took 4 bases from V and 5 from J; bases not matched to a gene: 9. Full variable domain (missing parts from reference TRBV5-1 and TRBJ2-1): KAGVTQTPRYLIKTRGQQVTLSCSPISGHRSVSWYQQTPGQGLQFLFEYFSETQRNKGNFPGRFSGRQFSNSRSEMNVSTLELGDSALYLCASSLVGTNHNEQFFGPGTRLTVL.

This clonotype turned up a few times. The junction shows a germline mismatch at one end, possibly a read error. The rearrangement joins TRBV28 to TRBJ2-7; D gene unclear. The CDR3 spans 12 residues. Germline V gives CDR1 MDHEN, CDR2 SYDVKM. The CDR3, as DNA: TGTGCCAGCAGTTTGCCATCCTACGAGCGGTACTTC. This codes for CASSLPSYERYF. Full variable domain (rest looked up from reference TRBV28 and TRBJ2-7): DVKVTQSSRYLVKRTGEKVFLECVQDMDHENMFWYRQDPGLGLRLIYFSYDVKMKEKGDIPEGYSVSREKKERFSLILESASTNQTSMYLCASSLPSYERYFGPGTRLTVT.

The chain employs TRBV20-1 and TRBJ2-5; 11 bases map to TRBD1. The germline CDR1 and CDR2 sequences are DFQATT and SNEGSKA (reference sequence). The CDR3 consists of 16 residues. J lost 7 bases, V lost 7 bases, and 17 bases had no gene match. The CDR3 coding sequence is TGCAGTGGTAGGGGACAGGGGGGTCTTCGCCGGGGGACCCAGTACTTC. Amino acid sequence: CSGRGQGGLRRGTQYF.

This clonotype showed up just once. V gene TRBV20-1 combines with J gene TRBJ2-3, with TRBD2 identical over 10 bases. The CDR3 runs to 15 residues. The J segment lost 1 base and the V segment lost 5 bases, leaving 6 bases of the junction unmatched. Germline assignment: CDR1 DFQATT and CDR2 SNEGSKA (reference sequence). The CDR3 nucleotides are TGCAGTGCTGAAACAAGCGGGGGGGGCACAGATACGCAGTATTTT. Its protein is CSAETSGGGTDTQYF.

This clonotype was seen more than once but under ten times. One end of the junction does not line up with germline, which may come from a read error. The CDR3 nucleotides read TGCGCCAGCAGCCAAGTCCGGGACACTGAAGCTTTCTTT. The encoded protein is CASSQVRDTEAFF. V is TRBV4-2 and J is TRBJ1-1; unclear D gene. CDR1 and CDR2 from the germline V gene are LGHNA and YNFKEQ. The CDR3 is 13 amino acids.

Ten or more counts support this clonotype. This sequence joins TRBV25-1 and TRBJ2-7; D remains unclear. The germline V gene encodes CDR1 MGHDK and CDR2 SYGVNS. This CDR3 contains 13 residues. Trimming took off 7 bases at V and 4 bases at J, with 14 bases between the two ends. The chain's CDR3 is CASTSSHSYEQYF. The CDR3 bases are TGTGCCAGCACCTCCAGTCACAGTTACGAGCAGTACTTC.

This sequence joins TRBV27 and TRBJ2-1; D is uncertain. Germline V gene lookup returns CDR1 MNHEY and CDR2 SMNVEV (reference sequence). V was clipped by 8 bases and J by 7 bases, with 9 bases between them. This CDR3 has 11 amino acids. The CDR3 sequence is CASRLVNEQFF. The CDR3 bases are TGTGCCAGCCGCCTGGTTAATGAGCAGTTCTTC.

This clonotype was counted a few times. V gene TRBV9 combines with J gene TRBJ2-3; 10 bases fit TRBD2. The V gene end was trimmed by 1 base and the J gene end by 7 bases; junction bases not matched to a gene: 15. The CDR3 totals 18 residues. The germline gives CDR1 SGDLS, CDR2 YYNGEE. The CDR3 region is CASSVISLAGGLGNTQYF. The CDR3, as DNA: TGTGCCAGCAGCGTAATCTCCTTAGCGGGGGGACTTGGGAATACGCAGTATTTT.

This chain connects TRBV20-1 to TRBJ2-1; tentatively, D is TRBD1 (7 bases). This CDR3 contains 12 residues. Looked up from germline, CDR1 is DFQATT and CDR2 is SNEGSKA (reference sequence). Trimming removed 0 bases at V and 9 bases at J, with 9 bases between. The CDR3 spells CSARDQGGEQFF. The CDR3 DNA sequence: TGCAGTGCTAGAGATCAGGGGGGTGAGCAGTTCTTC.

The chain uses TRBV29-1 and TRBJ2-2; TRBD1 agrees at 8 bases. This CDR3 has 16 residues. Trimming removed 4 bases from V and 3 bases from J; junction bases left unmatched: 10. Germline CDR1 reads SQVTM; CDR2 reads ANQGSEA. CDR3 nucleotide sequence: TGCAGCGTTGTAGGGAGCCCAGGGGGCGACACCGGGGAGCTGTTTTTT. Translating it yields CSVVGSPGGDTGELFF.

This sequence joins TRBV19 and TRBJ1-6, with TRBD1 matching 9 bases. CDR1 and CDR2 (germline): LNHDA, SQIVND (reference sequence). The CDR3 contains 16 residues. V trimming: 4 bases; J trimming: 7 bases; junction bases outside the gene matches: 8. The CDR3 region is CASSNWDRVKNSPLHF. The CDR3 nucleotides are TGTGCCAGTAGTAATTGGGACAGGGTGAAGAATTCACCCCTCCACTTT.

CDR3: CASSLGDRVGQFF. DNA of the CDR3: TGTGCCAGCAGTTTGGGGGACAGGGTCGGGCAGTTCTTC. The gene calls are TRBV28 and TRBJ2-1, with 9 positions matching TRBD1. After removal of 3 bases from V and 12 bases from J, the junction contained 6 bases not matched to a gene. Germline CDR1 and CDR2: MDHEN and SYDVKM. There are 13 residues in the CDR3.

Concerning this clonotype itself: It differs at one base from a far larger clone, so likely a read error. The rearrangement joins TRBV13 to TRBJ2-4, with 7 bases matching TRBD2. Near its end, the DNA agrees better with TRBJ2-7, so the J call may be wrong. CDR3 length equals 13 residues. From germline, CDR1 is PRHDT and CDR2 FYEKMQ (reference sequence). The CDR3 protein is CASSLASGHEQYF. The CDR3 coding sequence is TGTGCCAGCAGCTTAGCTAGCGGCCACGAGCAGTACTTC.

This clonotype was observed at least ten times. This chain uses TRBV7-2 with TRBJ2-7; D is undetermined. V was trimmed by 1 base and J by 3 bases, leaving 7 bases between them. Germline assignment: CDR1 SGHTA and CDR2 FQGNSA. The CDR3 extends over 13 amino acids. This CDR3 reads CASSLVHFYEQYF. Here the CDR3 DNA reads TGTGCCAGCAGCTTAGTCCATTTCTACGAGCAGTACTTC.

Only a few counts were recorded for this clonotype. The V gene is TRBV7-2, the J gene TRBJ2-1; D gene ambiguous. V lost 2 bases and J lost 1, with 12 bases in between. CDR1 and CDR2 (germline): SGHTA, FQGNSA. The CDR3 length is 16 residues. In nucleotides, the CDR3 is TGTGCCAGCAGCTTACACCCGGGCAGGTCCTACAATGAGCAGTTCTTC. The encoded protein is CASSLHPGRSYNEQFF.

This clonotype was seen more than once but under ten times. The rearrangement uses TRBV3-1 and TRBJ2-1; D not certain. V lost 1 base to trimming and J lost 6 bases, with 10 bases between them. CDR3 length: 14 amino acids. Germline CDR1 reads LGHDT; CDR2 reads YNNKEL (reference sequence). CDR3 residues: CASSQALIRNEQFF. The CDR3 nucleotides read TGTGCCAGCAGCCAAGCCTTGATACGCAATGAGCAGTTCTTC.

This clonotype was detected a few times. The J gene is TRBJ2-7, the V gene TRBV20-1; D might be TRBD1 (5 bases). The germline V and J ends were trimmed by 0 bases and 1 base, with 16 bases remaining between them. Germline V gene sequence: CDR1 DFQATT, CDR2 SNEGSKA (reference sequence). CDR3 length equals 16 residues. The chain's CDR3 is CSARERTLRGSYEQYF. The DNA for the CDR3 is TGCAGTGCTAGAGAGAGAACTCTTAGGGGTTCCTACGAGCAGTACTTC.

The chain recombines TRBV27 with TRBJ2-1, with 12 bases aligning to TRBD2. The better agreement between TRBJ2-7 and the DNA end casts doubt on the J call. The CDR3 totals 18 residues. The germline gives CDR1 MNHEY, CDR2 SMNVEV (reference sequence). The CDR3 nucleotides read TGTGCCAGCAGTTTAAGTGGATGGACTAGCGGGACGTACAATGAGCAGTACTTC. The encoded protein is CASSLSGWTSGTYNEQYF.

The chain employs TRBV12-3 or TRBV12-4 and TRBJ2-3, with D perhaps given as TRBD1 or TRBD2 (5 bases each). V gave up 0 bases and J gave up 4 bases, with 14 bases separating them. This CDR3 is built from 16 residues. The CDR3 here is CASSLARDLMADTQYF. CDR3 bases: TGTGCCAGCAGTTTAGCCCGGGACCTTATGGCAGATACGCAGTATTTT.

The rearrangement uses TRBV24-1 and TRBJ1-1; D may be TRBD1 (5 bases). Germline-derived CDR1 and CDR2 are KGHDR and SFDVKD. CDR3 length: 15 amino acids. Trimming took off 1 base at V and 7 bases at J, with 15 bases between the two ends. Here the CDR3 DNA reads TGTGCCACCAGTGATTTTGGGAGGGGCGGGAGTGAAGCTTTCTTT. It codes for CATSDFGRGGSEAFF.